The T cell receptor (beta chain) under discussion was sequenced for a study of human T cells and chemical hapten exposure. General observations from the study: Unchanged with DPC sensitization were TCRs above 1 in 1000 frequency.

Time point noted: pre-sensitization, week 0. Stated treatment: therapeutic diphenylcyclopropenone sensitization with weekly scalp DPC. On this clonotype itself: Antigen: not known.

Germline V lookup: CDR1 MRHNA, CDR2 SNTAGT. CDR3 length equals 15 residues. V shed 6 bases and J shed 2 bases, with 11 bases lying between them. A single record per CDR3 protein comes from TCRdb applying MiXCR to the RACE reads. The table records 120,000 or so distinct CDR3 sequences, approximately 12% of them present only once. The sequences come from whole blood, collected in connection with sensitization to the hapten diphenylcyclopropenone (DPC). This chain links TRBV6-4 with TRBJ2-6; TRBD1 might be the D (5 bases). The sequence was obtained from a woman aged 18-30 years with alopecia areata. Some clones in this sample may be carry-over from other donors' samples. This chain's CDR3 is CASSSQGAGANVLTF. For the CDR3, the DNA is TGTGCCAGCAGCTCCCAGGGTGCTGGGGCCAACGTCCTGACTTTC.